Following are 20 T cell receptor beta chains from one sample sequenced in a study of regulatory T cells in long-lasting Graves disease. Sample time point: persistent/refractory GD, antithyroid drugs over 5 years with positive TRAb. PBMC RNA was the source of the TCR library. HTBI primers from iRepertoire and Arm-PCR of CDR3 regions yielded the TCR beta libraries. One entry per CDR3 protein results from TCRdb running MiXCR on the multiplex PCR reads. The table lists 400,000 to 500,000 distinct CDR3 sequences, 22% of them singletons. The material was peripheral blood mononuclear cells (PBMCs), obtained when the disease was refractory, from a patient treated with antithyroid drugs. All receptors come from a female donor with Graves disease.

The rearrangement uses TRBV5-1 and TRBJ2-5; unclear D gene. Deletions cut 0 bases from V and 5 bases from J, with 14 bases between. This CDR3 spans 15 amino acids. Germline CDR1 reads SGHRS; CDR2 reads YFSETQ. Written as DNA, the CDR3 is TGCGCCAGCAGCTTGGCCGGGCCGACCTGGGAGACCCAGTACTTC. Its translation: CASSLAGPTWETQYF.

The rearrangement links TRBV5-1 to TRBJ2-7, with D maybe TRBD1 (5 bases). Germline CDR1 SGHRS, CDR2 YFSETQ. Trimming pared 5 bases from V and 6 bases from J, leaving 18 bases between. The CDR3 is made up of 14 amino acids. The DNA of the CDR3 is TGCGCCAGCAGTCAGAATGACAGCCATCCCGAGCAGTACTTC. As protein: CASSQNDSHPEQYF.

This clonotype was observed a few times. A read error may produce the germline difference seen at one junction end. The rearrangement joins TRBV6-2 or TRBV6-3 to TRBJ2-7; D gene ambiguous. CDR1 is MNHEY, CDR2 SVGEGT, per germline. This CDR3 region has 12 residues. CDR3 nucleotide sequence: TGTGCCGGCAGTTCACCATGGGACGAGCAGTACTTC. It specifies CAGSSPWDEQYF.

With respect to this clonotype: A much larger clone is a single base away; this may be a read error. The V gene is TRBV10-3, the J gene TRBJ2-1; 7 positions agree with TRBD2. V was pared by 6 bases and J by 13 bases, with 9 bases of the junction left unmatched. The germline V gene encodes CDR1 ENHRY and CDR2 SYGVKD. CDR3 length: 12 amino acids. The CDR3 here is CAISRAGETQFF. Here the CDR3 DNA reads TGTGCCATCAGCAGGGCGGGAGAGACCCAGTTCTTC.

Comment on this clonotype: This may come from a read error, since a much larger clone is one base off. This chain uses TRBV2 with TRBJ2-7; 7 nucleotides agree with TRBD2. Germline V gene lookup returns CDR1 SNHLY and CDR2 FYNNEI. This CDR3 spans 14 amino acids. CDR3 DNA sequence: TGTGCCAGCAGTCGGGAGGCCGTCGATGGCGAGCAGTGCTTC. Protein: CASSREAVDGEQCF.

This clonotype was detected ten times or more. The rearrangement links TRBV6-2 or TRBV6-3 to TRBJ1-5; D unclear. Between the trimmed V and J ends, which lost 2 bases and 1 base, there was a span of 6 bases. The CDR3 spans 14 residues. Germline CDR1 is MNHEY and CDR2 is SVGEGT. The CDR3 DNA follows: TGTGCCAGCAGTTACAGAAGAAGCAATCAGCCCCAGCATTTT. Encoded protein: CASSYRRSNQPQHF.

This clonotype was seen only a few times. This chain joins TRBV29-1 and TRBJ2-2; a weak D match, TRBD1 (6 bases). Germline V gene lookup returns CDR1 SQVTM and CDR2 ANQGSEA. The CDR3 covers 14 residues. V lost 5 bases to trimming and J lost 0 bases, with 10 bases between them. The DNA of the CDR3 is TGCAGCGTTCAGGGGCAGGCGAACACCGGGGAGCTGTTTTTT. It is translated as CSVQGQANTGELFF.

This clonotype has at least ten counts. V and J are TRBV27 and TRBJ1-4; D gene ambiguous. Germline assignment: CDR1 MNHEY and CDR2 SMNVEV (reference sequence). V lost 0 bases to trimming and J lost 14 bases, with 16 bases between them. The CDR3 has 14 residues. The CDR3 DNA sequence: TGTGCCAGCAGTTTATCGCGAGACCCCAGGAAGCTGTTTTTT. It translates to CASSLSRDPRKLFF.

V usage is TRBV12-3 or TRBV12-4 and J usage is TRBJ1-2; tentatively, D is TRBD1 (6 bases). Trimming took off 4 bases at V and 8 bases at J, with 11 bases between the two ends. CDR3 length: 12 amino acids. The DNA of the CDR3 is TGTGCCAGCAGTTCAGAAACAGGGGGCTACACCTTC. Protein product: CASSSETGGYTF.

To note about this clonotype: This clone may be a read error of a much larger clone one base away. The CDR3 DNA reads TGTGCCAGCAGCGCTCAGGGGTTTGACACTGGAGCTTTCTTT. Translating gives CASSAQGFDTGAFF. This sequence joins TRBV7-9 and TRBJ1-1; possibly TRBD1 for D (6 bases). CDR1 SEHNR and CDR2 FQNEAQ come from the germline V gene (reference sequence). The CDR3 covers 14 residues. Full variable domain (remainder filled in from reference TRBV7-9 and TRBJ1-1): DTGVSQNPRHKITKRGQNVTFRCDPISEHNRLYWYRQTLGQGPEFLTYFQNEAQLEKSRLLSDRFSAERPKGSFSTLEIQRTEQGDSAMYLCASSAQGFDTGAFFGQGTRLTVV.

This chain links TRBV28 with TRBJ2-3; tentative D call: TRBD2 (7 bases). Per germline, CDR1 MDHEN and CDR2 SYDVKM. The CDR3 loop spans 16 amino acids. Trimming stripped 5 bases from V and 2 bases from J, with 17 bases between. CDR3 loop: CASSEGGRPSTDTQYF. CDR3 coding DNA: TGTGCCAGCAGTGAGGGGGGGCGCCCATCCACAGATACGCAGTATTTT.

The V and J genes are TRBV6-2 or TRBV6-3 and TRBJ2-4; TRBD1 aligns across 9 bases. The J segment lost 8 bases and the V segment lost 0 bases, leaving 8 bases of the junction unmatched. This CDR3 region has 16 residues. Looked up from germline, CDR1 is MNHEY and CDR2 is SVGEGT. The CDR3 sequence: CASSYSAGTGSDIQYF. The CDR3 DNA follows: TGTGCCAGCAGTTACTCGGCCGGGACAGGGAGTGACATTCAGTACTTC.

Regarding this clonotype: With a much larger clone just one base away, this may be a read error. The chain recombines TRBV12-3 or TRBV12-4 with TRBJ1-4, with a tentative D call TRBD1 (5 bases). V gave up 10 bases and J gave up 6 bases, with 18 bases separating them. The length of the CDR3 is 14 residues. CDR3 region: CATSNGRAYEKLFF. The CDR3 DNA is TGTGCCACCTCAAACGGCAGGGCATATGAAAAACTGTTTTTT.

This chain's CDR3 is CASSQTGREGEQFF. CDR3 coding DNA: TGCGCCAGCAGCCAAACAGGAAGAGAGGGTGAGCAGTTCTTC. This chain links TRBV4-3 with TRBJ2-1; D possibly matches TRBD1 or TRBD2 (5 bases each). Germline assignment: CDR1 LGHNA and CDR2 YSLEER. The CDR3 length is 14 residues. Trimming removed 2 bases at V and 9 bases at J, with 14 bases between.

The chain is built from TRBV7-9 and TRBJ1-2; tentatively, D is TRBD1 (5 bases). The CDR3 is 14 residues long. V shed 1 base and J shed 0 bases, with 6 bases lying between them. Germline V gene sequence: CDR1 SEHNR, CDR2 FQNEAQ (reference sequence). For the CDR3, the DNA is TGTGCCAGCAGCTTAGAGGGGTCTAACTATGGCTACACCTTC. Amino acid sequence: CASSLEGSNYGYTF.

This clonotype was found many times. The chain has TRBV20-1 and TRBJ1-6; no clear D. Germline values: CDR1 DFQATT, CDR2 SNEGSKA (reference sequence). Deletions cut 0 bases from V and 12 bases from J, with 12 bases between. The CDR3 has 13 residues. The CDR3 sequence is CSARDIVFGPLHF. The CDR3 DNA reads TGCAGTGCTAGAGATATTGTGTTCGGACCCCTCCACTTT.

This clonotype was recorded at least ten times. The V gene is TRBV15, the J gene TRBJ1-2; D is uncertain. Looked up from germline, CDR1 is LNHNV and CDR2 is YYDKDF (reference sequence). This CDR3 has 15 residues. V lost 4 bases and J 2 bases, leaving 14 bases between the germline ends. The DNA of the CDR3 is TGTGCCACCAGCATCGATTACGGCCTGAACTATGGCTACACCTTC. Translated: CATSIDYGLNYGYTF. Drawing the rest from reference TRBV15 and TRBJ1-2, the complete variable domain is DAMVIQNPRYQVTQFGKPVTLSCSQTLNHNVMYWYQQKSSQAPKLLFHYYDKDFNNEADTPDNFQSRRPNTSFCFLDIRSPGLGDTAMYLCATSIDYGLNYGYTFGSGTRLTVV.

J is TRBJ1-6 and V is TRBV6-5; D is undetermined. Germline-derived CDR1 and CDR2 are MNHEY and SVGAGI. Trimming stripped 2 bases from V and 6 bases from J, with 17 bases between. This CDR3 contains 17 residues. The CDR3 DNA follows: TGTGCCAGCAGTTACGATTACCGGCGTACAGTTAATTCACCCCTCCACTTT. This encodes CASSYDYRRTVNSPLHF.

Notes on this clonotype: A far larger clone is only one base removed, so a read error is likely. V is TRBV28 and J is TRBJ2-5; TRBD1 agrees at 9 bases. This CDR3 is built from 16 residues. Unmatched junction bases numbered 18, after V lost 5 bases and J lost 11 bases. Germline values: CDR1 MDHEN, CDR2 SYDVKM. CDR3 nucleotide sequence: TGTGCCAGCAGTGGATCCGGGACAGGGTTTAGGGACAAGCAGTACTTC. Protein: CASSGSGTGFRDKQYF.

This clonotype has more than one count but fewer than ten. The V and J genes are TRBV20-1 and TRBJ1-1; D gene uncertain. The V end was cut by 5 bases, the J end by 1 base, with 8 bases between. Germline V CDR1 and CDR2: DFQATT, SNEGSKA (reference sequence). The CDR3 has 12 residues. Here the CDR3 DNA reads TGCAGTGCTTTTTCGGGGAACACTGAAGCTTTCTTT. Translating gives CSAFSGNTEAFF.